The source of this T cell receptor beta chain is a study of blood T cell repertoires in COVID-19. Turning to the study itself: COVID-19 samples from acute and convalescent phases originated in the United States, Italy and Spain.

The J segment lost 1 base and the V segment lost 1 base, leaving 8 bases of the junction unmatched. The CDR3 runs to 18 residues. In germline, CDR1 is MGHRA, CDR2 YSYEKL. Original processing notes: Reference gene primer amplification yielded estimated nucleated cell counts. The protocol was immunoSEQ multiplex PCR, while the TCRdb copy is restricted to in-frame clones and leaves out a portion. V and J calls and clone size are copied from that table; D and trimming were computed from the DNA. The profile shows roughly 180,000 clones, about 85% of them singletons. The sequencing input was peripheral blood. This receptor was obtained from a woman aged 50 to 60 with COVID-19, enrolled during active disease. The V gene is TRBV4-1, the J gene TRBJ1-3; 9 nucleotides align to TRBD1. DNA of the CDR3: TGCGCCAGCAGCCAAGGAATTGACAGGGGGAGGTCTGGAAACACCATATATTTT. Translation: CASSQGIDRGRSGNTIYF.